These 18 T cell receptor beta chains originate from one sample sequenced in a study of regulatory T cells in long-lasting Graves disease. Building the TCR beta libraries relied on iRepertoire HTBI primers, and CDR3 regions underwent Arm-PCR. MiXCR, applied by TCRdb to the multiplex PCR reads, yields one record per CDR3 protein. Here the sample spans around 340,000 distinct CDR3 sequences, 15% to 20% being singletons. The time point denotes: persistent/refractory GD, antithyroid drugs over 5 years with positive TRAb. Extracted RNA from PBMCs served as the source of the TCR library. The sequences come from peripheral blood mononuclear cells (PBMCs), collected when the disease was refractory, from a patient treated with antithyroid drugs. The origin of the receptors is a female donor with Graves disease.

The table lists this clonotype with a few counts. The chain combines TRBV6-1 with TRBJ2-2, with D unclear. V lost 5 bases, J lost 6 bases, and 10 bases lay in between. The CDR3 has 13 amino acids. CDR1 MNHNS and CDR2 SASEGT come from the germline V gene. The CDR3 DNA is TGTGCCAGCAGTCCAGTGAGTCCCGGGGAGCTGTTTTTT. It encodes CASSPVSPGELFF.

The CDR3 sequence is CASSAFRDLNQPQHF. CDR3 nucleotides: TGCGCCAGCAGTGCCTTCCGGGACCTCAATCAGCCCCAGCATTTT. The chain combines TRBV10-2 with TRBJ1-5; TRBD1 is a possible D gene (5 bases). The CDR3 is 15 amino acids. The germline gives CDR1 WSHSY, CDR2 SAAADI. Trimming cost V 4 bases and J 3 bases, with 13 bases left between them.

This clonotype occurred many times. The chain joins TRBV20-1 to TRBJ2-7; possible D gene TRBD2, 5 bases. The ends were cut back, 3 bases at V and 0 bases at J, with 6 bases in the middle. Germline CDR1 DFQATT, CDR2 SNEGSKA (reference sequence). The CDR3 contains 12 residues. The CDR3 loop is CSARRVSYEQYF. CDR3 sequence (DNA): TGCAGTGCTAGGCGGGTCTCCTACGAGCAGTACTTC.

A few counts support this clonotype. This chain links TRBV7-2 with TRBJ1-6; TRBD1 aligns across 7 bases. Germline loops: CDR1 SGHTA, CDR2 FQGNSA. V was clipped by 5 bases and J by 5 bases; unmatched bases: 24. This CDR3 region has 21 residues. CDR3 region: CASSPEIPGTAARRDNSPLHF. The CDR3 region has the DNA TGTGCCAGCAGCCCCGAGATACCAGGGACAGCCGCCCGACGAGATAATTCACCCCTCCACTTT.

In its sample, this clonotype was seen a few times. The V gene is TRBV10-2, the J gene TRBJ2-7; the D call may be TRBD1 or TRBD2 (5 bases each). The germline V and J ends were trimmed by 5 bases and 5 bases, with 19 bases remaining between them. Germline CDR1 reads WSHSY; CDR2 reads SAAADI. The CDR3 has 15 amino acids. The CDR3 bases are TGCGCCAGCAGTATCCGGGACCCAGGGAGCGACGAGCAGTACTTC. Translating gives CASSIRDPGSDEQYF.

The chain combines TRBV20-1 with TRBJ1-5; D possibly corresponds to TRBD1 (6 bases). Per germline, CDR1 DFQATT and CDR2 SNEGSKA (reference sequence). CDR3 length equals 15 residues. The germline V and J ends were trimmed by 1 base and 3 bases, with 13 bases remaining between them. CDR3 protein: CSARVRGADNQPQHF. In DNA, the CDR3 is TGCAGTGCTAGAGTACGGGGGGCAGACAATCAGCCCCAGCATTTT.

The rearrangement joins TRBV20-1 to TRBJ2-7; 11 bases match TRBD1. CDR1 and CDR2 (germline): DFQATT, SNEGSKA (reference sequence). The CDR3 loop spans 15 amino acids. The ends lost 3 bases at V and 0 bases at J; junction bases unmatched: 4. The CDR3 protein is CSARRGQGGSYEQYF. CDR3 coding DNA: TGCAGTGCTAGGAGGGGACAGGGGGGCTCCTACGAGCAGTACTTC.

Ten or more counts support this clonotype. The chain has TRBV6-2 or TRBV6-3 and TRBJ1-1; D not certain. Trimming cost V 4 bases and J 3 bases, with 12 bases left between them. Looked up from germline, CDR1 is MNHEY and CDR2 is SVGEGT. The CDR3 runs to 14 residues. The CDR3: CASSSLRDYTEAFF. CDR3 sequence (DNA): TGTGCCAGCAGTTCCCTAAGGGATTACACTGAAGCTTTCTTT.

This chain uses TRBV19 with TRBJ2-1, with 14 nucleotides matching TRBD2. CDR3 length: 16 amino acids. V shed 5 bases and J 6 bases; nucleotides not matched to a gene: 6. The V gene's germline CDR1 is LNHDA and CDR2 SQIVND (reference sequence). CDR3 residues: CASSRGGTSGSNEQFF. CDR3 nucleotide sequence: TGTGCCAGTAGTCGAGGAGGGACTAGCGGGAGCAATGAGCAGTTCTTC.

The sample holds a few counts of this clonotype. CDR3 nucleotides: TGCGCCAGCAGCTTGGGGGCACGGGAAAGAGCTTTCTTT. Residues: CASSLGARERAFF. The V and J genes are TRBV5-1 and TRBJ1-1; D remains ambiguous. V was shortened by 0 bases and J by 10 bases, with 13 bases between the two germline ends. There are 13 residues in the CDR3. Per germline, CDR1 SGHRS and CDR2 YFSETQ.

The chain recombines TRBV25-1 with TRBJ1-1; 7 nucleotides match TRBD1. There are 16 residues in the CDR3. Trimming cost V 3 bases and J 0 bases; bases outside gene matches: 7. The germline CDR1 and CDR2 sequences are MGHDK and SYGVNS. The CDR3 sequence is CASSDRQGNLNTEAFF. Here the CDR3 DNA reads TGTGCCAGCAGTGACCGACAGGGCAACCTGAACACTGAAGCTTTCTTT. The full variable domain, rest sourced from reference TRBV25-1 and TRBJ1-1, is EADIYQTPRYLVIGTGKKITLECSQTMGHDKMYWYQQDPGMELHLIHYSYGVNSTEKGDLSSESTVSRIRTEHFPLTLESARPSHTSQYLCASSDRQGNLNTEAFFGQGTRLTVV.

With regard to this clonotype: This may come from a read error, since a much larger clone is one base off. The CDR3 sequence is CAGSPQRISSGELFF. The CDR3 DNA reads as TGTGCCGGCAGCCCCCAGCGGATTAGCTCCGGGGAGCTGTTTTTT. This chain links TRBV7-8 with TRBJ2-2, with D maybe TRBD2 (5 bases). Germline values: CDR1 SGHVS, CDR2 FQNEAQ. CDR3 size: 15 residues.

This clonotype was recorded a few times. This chain joins TRBV3-1 and TRBJ1-5; no definite D call. CDR1 is LGHDT and CDR2 is YNNKEL in the germline V gene (reference sequence). The CDR3 covers 14 residues. V was shortened by 0 bases and J by 4 bases, with 7 bases between the two germline ends. The CDR3 DNA follows: TGTGCCAGCAGCCAAGATTACGGGAATCAGCCCCAGCATTTT. This encodes CASSQDYGNQPQHF.

This clonotype has ten or more counts. The chain couples TRBV6-1 to TRBJ1-1; a weak D match, TRBD1 (5 bases). Trimming cost V 6 bases and J 13 bases, with 9 bases left between them. CDR3 length equals 9 residues. Germline CDR1 and CDR2: MNHNS and SASEGT. CDR3 coding DNA: TGTGCCAGCAGCCTAGACAGTTTCTTT. Protein product: CASSLDSFF.

This clonotype was seen at least ten times. The DNA of the CDR3 is TGTGCCAGCTCACCAGAGTACTACGAGCAGTACTTC. Translating gives CASSPEYYEQYF. This chain uses TRBV18 with TRBJ2-7; no firm D call. The CDR3 has 12 residues. The V gene's germline CDR1 is KGHSH and CDR2 LQKENI. Trimming left V 2 bases short and J 3 bases short, with 5 bases between.

This clonotype appeared a few times. This sequence joins TRBV6-5 and TRBJ1-5; no reliable D call. The germline V gene encodes CDR1 MNHEY and CDR2 SVGAGI. Trimming removed 0 bases at V and 8 bases at J, with 14 bases between. This CDR3 region has 15 residues. The DNA of the CDR3 is TGTGCCAGCAGTTACTCTCCCGGTATTTTGGAGCCCCAGCATTTT. Protein product: CASSYSPGILEPQHF.

Remarks on this clonotype: Since the CDR3 does not end with the conserved phenylalanine or tryptophan, this likely comes from a read error. The chain has TRBV30 and TRBJ1-2; the D gene is possibly TRBD1 (5 bases). This CDR3 has 15 amino acids. Per germline, CDR1 GTSNPN and CDR2 SVGIG (reference sequence). The V end was cut by 1 base, the J end by 4 bases, with 16 bases between. CDR3 DNA sequence: TGTGCCTGGAGTGAGGCCCCCGGGGCCGGCTATGGCTACACCCTC. Protein sequence: CAWSEAPGAGYGYTL.

The genes are TRBV19 and TRBJ1-3; D gene uncertain. V dropped 5 bases and J dropped 0 bases, with 17 bases sitting between them. This CDR3 is 17 amino acids long. Germline CDR1 and CDR2: LNHDA and SQIVND (reference sequence). CDR3 DNA: TGTGCCAGTAGTCCTTCGGGCAGGAGGGTCTCTGGAAACACCATATATTTT. Translated, it gives CASSPSGRRVSGNTIYF. The full variable domain, its missing parts supplied by reference TRBV19 and TRBJ1-3, is DGGITQSPKYLFRKEGQNVTLSCEQNLNHDAMYWYRQDPGQGLRLIYYSQIVNDFQKGDIAEGYSVSREKKESFPLTVTSAQKNPTAFYLCASSPSGRRVSGNTIYFGEGSWLTVV.